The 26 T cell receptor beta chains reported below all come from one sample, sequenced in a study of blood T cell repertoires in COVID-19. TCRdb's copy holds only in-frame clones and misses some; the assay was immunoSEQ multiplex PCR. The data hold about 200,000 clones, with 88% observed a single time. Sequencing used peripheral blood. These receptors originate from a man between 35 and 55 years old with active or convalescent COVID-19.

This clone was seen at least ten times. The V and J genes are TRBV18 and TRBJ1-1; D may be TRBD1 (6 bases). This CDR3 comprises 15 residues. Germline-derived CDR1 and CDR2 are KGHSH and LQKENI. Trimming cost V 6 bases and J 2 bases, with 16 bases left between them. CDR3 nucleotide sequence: TGTGCCAGCTCCCCTACAATGGACAGTAACACTGAAGCTTTCTTT. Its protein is CASSPTMDSNTEAFF. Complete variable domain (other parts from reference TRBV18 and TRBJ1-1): NAGVMQNPRHLVRRRGQEARLRCSPMKGHSHVYWYRQLPEEGLKFMVYLQKENIIDESGMPKERFSAEFPKEGPSILRIQQVVRGDSAAYFCASSPTMDSNTEAFFGQGTRLTVV.

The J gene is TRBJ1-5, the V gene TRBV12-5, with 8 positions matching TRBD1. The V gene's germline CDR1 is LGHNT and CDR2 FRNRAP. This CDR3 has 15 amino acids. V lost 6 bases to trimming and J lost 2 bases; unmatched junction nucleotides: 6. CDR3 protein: CASGKPGQGNQPQHF. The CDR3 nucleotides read TGTGCTAGTGGGAAACCGGGACAGGGCAATCAGCCCCAGCATTTT.

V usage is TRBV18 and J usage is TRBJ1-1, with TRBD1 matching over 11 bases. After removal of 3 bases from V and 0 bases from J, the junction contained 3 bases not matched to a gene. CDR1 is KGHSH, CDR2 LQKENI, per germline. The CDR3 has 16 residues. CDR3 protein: CASSPRTGGMNTEAFF. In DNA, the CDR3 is TGTGCCAGCTCACCGCGGACAGGGGGCATGAACACTGAAGCTTTCTTT.

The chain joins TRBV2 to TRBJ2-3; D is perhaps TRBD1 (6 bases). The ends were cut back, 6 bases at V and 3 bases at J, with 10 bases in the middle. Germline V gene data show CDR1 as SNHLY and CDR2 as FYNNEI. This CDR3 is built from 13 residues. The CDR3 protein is CASSQGWTDTQYF. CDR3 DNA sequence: TGTGCCAGCAGCCAGGGGTGGACAGATACGCAGTATTTT. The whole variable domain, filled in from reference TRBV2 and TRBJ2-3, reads EPEVTQTPSHQVTQMGQEVILRCVPISNHLYFYWYRQILGQKVEFLVSFYNNEISEKSEIFDDQFSVERPDGSNFTLKIRSTKLEDSAMYFCASSQGWTDTQYFGPGTRLTVL.

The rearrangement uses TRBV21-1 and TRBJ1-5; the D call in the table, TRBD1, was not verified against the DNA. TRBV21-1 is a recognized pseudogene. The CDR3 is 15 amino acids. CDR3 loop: CASSNSPTGLEPQHF. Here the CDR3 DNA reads TGTGCCAGCAGCAACTCCCCGACAGGTTTAGAGCCCCAGCATTTT.

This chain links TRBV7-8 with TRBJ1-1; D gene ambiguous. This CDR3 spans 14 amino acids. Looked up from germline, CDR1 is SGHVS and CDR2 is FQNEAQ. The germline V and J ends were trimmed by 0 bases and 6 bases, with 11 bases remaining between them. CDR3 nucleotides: TGTGCCAGCAGCTTAGCAGGCGGTTACGCTGAAGCTTTCTTT. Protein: CASSLAGGYAEAFF.

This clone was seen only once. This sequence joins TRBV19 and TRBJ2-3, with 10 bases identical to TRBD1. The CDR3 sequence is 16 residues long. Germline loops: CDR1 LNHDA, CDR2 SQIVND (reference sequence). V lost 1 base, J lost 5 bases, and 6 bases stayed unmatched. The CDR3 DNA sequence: TGTGCCAGTAGTATAGCGTCGGGACAGGGGATAGATACGCAGTATTTT. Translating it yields CASSIASGQGIDTQYF.

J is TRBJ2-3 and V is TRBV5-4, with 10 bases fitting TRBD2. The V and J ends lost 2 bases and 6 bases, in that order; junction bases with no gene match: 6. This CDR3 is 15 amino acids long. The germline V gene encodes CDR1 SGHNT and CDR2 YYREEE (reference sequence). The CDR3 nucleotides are TGTGCCAGCAGCTTTAGCGGGGGGAATTACGATACGCAGTATTTT. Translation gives CASSFSGGNYDTQYF.

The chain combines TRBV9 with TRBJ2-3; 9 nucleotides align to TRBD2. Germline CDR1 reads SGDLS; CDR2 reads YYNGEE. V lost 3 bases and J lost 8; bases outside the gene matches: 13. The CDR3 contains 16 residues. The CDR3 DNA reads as TGTGCCAGCAGCGAGGGGATAGCGGGGGTTCAGGCTACGCAGTATTTT. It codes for CASSEGIAGVQATQYF.

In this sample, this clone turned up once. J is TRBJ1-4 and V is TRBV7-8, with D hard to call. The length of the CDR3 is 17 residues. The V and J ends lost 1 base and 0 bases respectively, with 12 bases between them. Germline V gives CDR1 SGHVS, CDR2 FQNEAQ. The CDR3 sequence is CASSLGVSSATNEKLFF. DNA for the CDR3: TGTGCCAGCAGCTTAGGGGTATCTAGTGCAACTAATGAAAAACTGTTTTTT.

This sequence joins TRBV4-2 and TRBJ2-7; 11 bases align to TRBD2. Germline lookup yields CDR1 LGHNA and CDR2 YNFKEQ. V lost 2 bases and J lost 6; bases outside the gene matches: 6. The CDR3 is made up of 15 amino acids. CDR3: CASSQPTSGGSEQYF. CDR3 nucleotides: TGTGCCAGCAGCCAACCTACTAGCGGGGGATCCGAGCAGTACTTC.

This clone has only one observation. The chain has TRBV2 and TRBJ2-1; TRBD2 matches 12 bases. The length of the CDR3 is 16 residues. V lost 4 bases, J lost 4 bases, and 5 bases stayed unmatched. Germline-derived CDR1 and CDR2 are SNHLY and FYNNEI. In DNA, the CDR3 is TGTGCCAGCAGTGCAACTAGCGGGAGGTTATACAATGAGCAGTTCTTC. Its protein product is CASSATSGRLYNEQFF. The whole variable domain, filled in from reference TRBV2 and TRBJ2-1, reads EPEVTQTPSHQVTQMGQEVILRCVPISNHLYFYWYRQILGQKVEFLVSFYNNEISEKSEIFDDQFSVERPDGSNFTLKIRSTKLEDSAMYFCASSATSGRLYNEQFFGPGTRLTVL.

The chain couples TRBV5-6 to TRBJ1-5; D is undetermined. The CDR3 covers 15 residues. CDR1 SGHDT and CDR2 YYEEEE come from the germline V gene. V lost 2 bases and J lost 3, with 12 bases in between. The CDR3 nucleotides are TGTGCCAGCAGCTTAAGTTTAGAGATCAATCAGCCCCAGCATTTT. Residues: CASSLSLEINQPQHF.

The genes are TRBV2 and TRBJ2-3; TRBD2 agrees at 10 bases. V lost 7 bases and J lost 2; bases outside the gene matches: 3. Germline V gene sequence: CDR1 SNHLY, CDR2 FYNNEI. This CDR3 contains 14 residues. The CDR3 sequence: CASNLAGATDTQYF. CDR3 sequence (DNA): TGTGCCAGCAACCTAGCGGGAGCCACAGATACGCAGTATTTT.

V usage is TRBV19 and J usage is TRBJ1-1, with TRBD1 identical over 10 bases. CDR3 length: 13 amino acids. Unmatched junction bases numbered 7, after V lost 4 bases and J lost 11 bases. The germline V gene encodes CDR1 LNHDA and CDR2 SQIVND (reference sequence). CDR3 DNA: TGTGCCAGTAGTAGCGACAGGGGGCGAGTTGCTTTCTTT. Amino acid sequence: CASSSDRGRVAFF.

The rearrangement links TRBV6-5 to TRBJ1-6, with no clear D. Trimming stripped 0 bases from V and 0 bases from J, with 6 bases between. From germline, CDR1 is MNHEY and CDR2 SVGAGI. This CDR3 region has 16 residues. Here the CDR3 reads CASSYSSVSYNSPLHF. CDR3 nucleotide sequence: TGTGCCAGCAGTTACTCGTCAGTCTCCTATAATTCACCCCTCCACTTT.

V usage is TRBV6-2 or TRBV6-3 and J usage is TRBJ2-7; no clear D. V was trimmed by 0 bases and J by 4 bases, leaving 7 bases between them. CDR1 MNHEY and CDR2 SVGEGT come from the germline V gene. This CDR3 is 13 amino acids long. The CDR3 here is CASSYSLDYEQYF. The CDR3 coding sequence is TGTGCCAGCAGTTACTCGCTAGATTACGAGCAGTACTTC.

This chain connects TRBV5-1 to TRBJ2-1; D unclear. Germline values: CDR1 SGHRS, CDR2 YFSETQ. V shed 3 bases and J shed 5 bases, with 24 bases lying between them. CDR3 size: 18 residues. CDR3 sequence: CASSSTFGSTGPHNEQFF. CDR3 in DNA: TGCGCCAGCAGCTCCACATTCGGGTCGACCGGCCCCCACAATGAGCAGTTCTTC.

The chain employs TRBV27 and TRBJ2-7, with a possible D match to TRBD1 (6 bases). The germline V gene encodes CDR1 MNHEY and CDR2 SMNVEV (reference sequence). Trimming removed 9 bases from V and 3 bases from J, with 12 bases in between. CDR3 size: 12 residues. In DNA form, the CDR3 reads TGTGCCAGAAACTTACAGGGCTACGAGCAGTACTTC. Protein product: CARNLQGYEQYF.

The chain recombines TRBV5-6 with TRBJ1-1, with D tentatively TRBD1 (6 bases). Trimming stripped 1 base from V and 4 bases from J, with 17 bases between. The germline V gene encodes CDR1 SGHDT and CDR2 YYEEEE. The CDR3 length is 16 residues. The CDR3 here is CASSLSAWGRVTEAFF. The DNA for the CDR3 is TGTGCCAGCAGCTTGTCAGCTTGGGGGCGGGTCACTGAAGCTTTCTTT.

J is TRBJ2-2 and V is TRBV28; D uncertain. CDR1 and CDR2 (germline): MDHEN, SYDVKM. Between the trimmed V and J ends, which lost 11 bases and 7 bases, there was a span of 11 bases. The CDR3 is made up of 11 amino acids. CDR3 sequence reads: CAPYVFGELFF. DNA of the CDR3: TGTGCCCCCTACGTTTTCGGGGAGCTGTTTTTT.

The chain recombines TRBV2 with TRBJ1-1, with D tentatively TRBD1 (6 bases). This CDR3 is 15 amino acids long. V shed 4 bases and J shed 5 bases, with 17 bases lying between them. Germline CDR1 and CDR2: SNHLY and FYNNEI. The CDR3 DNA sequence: TGTGCCAGCAGTGGACCGGGTACAGGGCTTACTGAAGCTTTCTTT. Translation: CASSGPGTGLTEAFF.

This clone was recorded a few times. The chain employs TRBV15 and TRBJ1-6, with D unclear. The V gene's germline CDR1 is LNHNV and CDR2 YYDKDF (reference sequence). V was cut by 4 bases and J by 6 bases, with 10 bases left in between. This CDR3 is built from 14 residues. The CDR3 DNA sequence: TGTGCCACCAGCATATCAGTTCCTAATTCACCCCTCCACTTT. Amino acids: CATSISVPNSPLHF.

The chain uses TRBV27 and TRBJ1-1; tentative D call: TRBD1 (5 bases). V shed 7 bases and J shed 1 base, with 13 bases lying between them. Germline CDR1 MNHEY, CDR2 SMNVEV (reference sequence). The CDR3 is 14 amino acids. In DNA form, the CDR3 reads TGTGCCAGCACCGGGATCGGGGGGAACACTGAAGCTTTCTTT. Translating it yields CASTGIGGNTEAFF.

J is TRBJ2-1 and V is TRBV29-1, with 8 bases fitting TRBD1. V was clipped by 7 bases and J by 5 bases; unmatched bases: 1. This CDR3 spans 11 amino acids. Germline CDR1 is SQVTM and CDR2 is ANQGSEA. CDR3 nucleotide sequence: TGCAGCGGACAGGGGAACAATGAGCAGTTCTTC. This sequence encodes CSGQGNNEQFF.

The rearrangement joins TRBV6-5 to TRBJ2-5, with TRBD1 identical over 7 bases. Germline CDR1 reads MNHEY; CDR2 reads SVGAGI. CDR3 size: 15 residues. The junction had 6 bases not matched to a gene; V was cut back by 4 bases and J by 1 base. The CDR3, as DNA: TGTGCCAGCAGTTCTTTCGGGACAGTCCAAGAGACCCAGTACTTC. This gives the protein CASSSFGTVQETQYF.